Presented here are 13 T cell receptor beta chains from one specimen sequenced in a study of CD8 T cells in Susac syndrome. It was with random hexamers that roughly 0.5 to 1 ug RNA was reverse transcribed. TCRdb used MiXCR to reprocess the immunoSEQ multiplex PCR reads, holding one entry per CDR3 protein. This table has roughly 150,000 distinct CDR3 sequences, 95% to 96% appearing once. Input material: CD8+ T cells from PBMCs. These receptors were collected from a human donor with multiple sclerosis.

This chain connects TRBV9 to TRBJ2-1; 7 nucleotides align to TRBD2. The length of the CDR3 is 13 residues. In germline, CDR1 is SGDLS, CDR2 YYNGEE. The V segment lost 0 bases and the J segment 7 bases; nucleotides outside the gene matches: 1. The CDR3 DNA sequence: TGTGCCAGCAGCGTAGCGGGGGGTAATGAGCAGTTCTTC. Protein: CASSVAGGNEQFF.

CDR3 region: CASSADRFYQPQHF. Written as DNA, the CDR3 is TGTGCCAGCAGCGCAGACAGGTTTTATCAGCCCCAGCATTTT. The chain has TRBV9 and TRBJ1-5, with a possible D match to TRBD1 (6 bases). Trimming removed 3 bases from V and 5 bases from J, with 12 bases in between. The CDR3 covers 14 residues. Germline lookup yields CDR1 SGDLS and CDR2 YYNGEE.

This rearrangement joins TRBV12-3 or TRBV12-4 to TRBJ2-7; D perhaps matches TRBD2 (5 bases). The CDR3 covers 11 residues. V lost 8 bases to trimming and J lost 7 bases, with 12 bases between them. This chain's CDR3 is CASGTGIEQYV. The CDR3 DNA follows: TGTGCCAGCGGCACCGGGATAGAGCAGTACGTC.

The CDR3 DNA reads as TGCGCCAGCAGCTTCTCGGGGGGCTACGAGCAGTACGTC. Residues: CASSFSGGYEQYV. This chain joins TRBV5-1 and TRBJ2-7; the match to TRBD2 covers 7 bases. V gave up 2 bases and J gave up 3 bases; unmatched junction bases: 2. The germline CDR1 and CDR2 sequences are SGHRS and YFSETQ. CDR3 length: 13 amino acids.

This sequence joins TRBV15 and TRBJ1-1; D is perhaps TRBD1 (6 bases). Trimming left V 0 bases short and J 5 bases short, with 13 bases between. Germline V gives CDR1 LNHNV, CDR2 YYDKDF (reference sequence). The CDR3 covers 15 residues. Here the CDR3 DNA reads TGTGCCACCAGCAGAGATGGCAGGGGAGGAACTGAAGCTTTCTTT. It yields the protein CATSRDGRGGTEAFF.

This clonotype was counted a single time. This sequence joins TRBV5-6 and TRBJ2-7; D gene unclear. This CDR3 spans 16 amino acids. Looked up from germline, CDR1 is SGHDT and CDR2 is YYEEEE. Deletions cut 3 bases from V and 8 bases from J, with 24 bases between. Here the CDR3 reads CASSSLNGPVLGKQYV. The CDR3 region has the DNA TGTGCCAGCAGCTCGCTGAATGGGCCCGTCCTTGGAAAGCAGTACGTC.

V gene TRBV11-2 combines with J gene TRBJ2-1; TRBD2 agrees at 9 bases. The CDR3 sequence is 16 residues long. CDR1 and CDR2 (germline): SGHAT, FQNNGV. Trimming cost V 0 bases and J 7 bases; bases outside gene matches: 7. CDR3 DNA sequence: TGTGCCAGCAGCTTAGAGGCTAGCGGGGAGCAAAATGAGCAGTTCTTC. This gives the protein CASSLEASGEQNEQFF. Filled out from reference TRBV11-2 and TRBJ2-1, the complete variable domain reads EAGVAQSPRYKIIEKRQSVAFWCNPISGHATLYWYQQILGQGPKLLIQFQNNGVVDDSQLPKDRFSAERLKGVDSTLKIQPAKLEDSAVYLCASSLEASGEQNEQFFGPGTRLTVL.

The gene calls are TRBV9 and TRBJ2-5; perhaps D is TRBD1 or TRBD2 (6 bases each). The CDR3 totals 16 residues. Germline loops: CDR1 SGDLS, CDR2 YYNGEE. V lost 4 bases, J lost 0 bases, and 16 bases lay in between. The CDR3 loop is CASSIRPGGDQETQYF. The CDR3 bases are TGTGCCAGCAGCATACGACCCGGGGGCGACCAAGAGACCCAGTACTTC.

The rearrangement joins TRBV7-9 to TRBJ2-1; D ambiguous. CDR1 and CDR2 (germline): SEHNR, FQNEAQ (reference sequence). V was cut by 5 bases and J by 6 bases, with 11 bases left in between. This CDR3 contains 13 residues. CDR3 protein: CASSTFMGNEQFF. Written as DNA, the CDR3 is TGTGCCAGCAGCACCTTCATGGGCAATGAGCAGTTCTTC. Complete variable domain (other parts from reference TRBV7-9 and TRBJ2-1): DTGVSQNPRHKITKRGQNVTFRCDPISEHNRLYWYRQTLGQGPEFLTYFQNEAQLEKSRLLSDRFSAERPKGSFSTLEIQRTEQGDSAMYLCASSTFMGNEQFFGPGTRLTVL.

This sequence joins TRBV6-5 and TRBJ1-1, with D unresolved. Germline lookup yields CDR1 MNHEY and CDR2 SVGAGI. The CDR3 totals 14 residues. V was pared by 5 bases and J by 0 bases, with 10 bases between. Written as DNA, the CDR3 is TGTGCCAGCAGTCGAGGGCCAGTGAACACTGAAGCTTTCTTT. Protein sequence: CASSRGPVNTEAFF.

The CDR3 DNA follows: TGTGCCTGGACCCTGGGACAGGGAGGGGCGAATGAGCAGTTCTTC. This sequence encodes CAWTLGQGGANEQFF. The chain joins TRBV30 to TRBJ2-1, with 9 positions matching TRBD1. V was pared by 4 bases and J by 7 bases, with 11 bases of the junction left unmatched. The germline CDR1 and CDR2 sequences are GTSNPN and SVGIG (reference sequence). The CDR3 is 15 amino acids. Complete variable domain (other parts from reference TRBV30 and TRBJ2-1): SQTIHQWPATLVQPVGSPLSLECTVEGTSNPNLYWYRQAAGRGLQLLFYSVGIGQISSEVPQNLSASRPQDRQFILSSKKLLLSDSGFYLCAWTLGQGGANEQFFGPGTRLTVL.

The count of this clonotype is one. This sequence joins TRBV7-9 and TRBJ1-6; D not resolved. This CDR3 is 14 amino acids long. V was pared by 5 bases and J by 10 bases, with 15 bases between. Germline lookup yields CDR1 SEHNR and CDR2 FQNEAQ (reference sequence). Here the CDR3 reads CASSADGLGSPLHF. The CDR3 DNA reads as TGTGCCAGCAGCGCGGATGGGCTTGGATCACCCCTCCACTTT.

This clonotype is a singleton in its sample. The V call is TRBV7-9, the J call TRBJ2-7; a weak D match, TRBD1 (6 bases). Germline V gene sequence: CDR1 SEHNR, CDR2 FQNEAQ (reference sequence). V shed 2 bases and J shed 7 bases, with 9 bases lying between them. CDR3 length: 12 amino acids. The CDR3 region has the DNA TGTGCCAGCAGCTTAAAAGGGGGAGAGCAGTACTTC. Its translation: CASSLKGGEQYF.